These 26 T cell receptor beta chains were sequenced from one sample in a study of T cell responses to AZD1222 COVID-19 vaccine. Assay used: immunoSEQ multiplex PCR; TCRdb lists only in-frame clones, some missing. In the table there are about 150,000 clones, 75% to 90% of which are singletons. The input for sequencing was peripheral blood, taken on day 0 of AZD1222 vaccination. These receptors all come from an adult in good health.

V usage is TRBV2 and J usage is TRBJ2-1; 8 bases agree with TRBD2. Germline V gives CDR1 SNHLY, CDR2 FYNNEI. The CDR3 loop spans 16 amino acids. V lost 4 bases, J lost 4 bases, and 9 bases stayed unmatched. CDR3 coding DNA: TGTGCCAGCAGTGGGCTAGAGCGGGGGATTTACAATGAGCAGTTCTTC. Translation gives CASSGLERGIYNEQFF.

The chain is built from TRBV10-3 and TRBJ1-5; D gene uncertain. The V gene's germline CDR1 is ENHRY and CDR2 SYGVKD. The germline V and J ends were trimmed by 3 bases and 4 bases, with 19 bases remaining between them. This CDR3 region has 17 residues. CDR3 amino acids: CAISDGFISGINQPQHF. CDR3 DNA sequence: TGTGCCATCAGTGATGGATTTATTTCGGGGATTAATCAGCCCCAGCATTTT.

This chain joins TRBV19 and TRBJ2-2; TRBD1 agrees at 8 bases. Trimming took 5 bases from V and 3 from J; bases not matched to a gene: 8. Germline lookup yields CDR1 LNHDA and CDR2 SQIVND (reference sequence). The CDR3 sequence is 16 residues long. This CDR3 is CASSPGGAYHTGELFF. CDR3 coding DNA: TGTGCCAGTAGTCCAGGGGGCGCATATCACACCGGGGAGCTGTTTTTT. The full variable domain, in which reference TRBV19 and TRBJ2-2 provide the parts outside the CDR3, is DGGITQSPKYLFRKEGQNVTLSCEQNLNHDAMYWYRQDPGQGLRLIYYSQIVNDFQKGDIAEGYSVSREKKESFPLTVTSAQKNPTAFYLCASSPGGAYHTGELFFGEGSRLTVL.

The chain combines TRBV20-1 with TRBJ2-3; D remains ambiguous. CDR1 DFQATT and CDR2 SNEGSKA come from the germline V gene (reference sequence). Trimming took off 3 bases at V and 4 bases at J, with 5 bases between the two ends. The CDR3 is 11 residues long. CDR3 residues: CSASGPDTQYF. The CDR3 DNA reads TGCAGTGCTAGTGGCCCAGATACGCAGTATTTT.

The rearrangement uses TRBV28 and TRBJ2-2, with TRBD1 matching 7 bases. Trimming removed 7 bases from V and 5 bases from J; junction bases left unmatched: 10. The CDR3 spans 15 residues. Germline assignment: CDR1 MDHEN and CDR2 SYDVKM. The CDR3 sequence is CASKQGEWTTGELFF. DNA of the CDR3: TGTGCCAGCAAGCAGGGGGAATGGACTACCGGGGAGCTGTTTTTT. The variable domain in full, completed from reference TRBV28 and TRBJ2-2, reads DVKVTQSSRYLVKRTGEKVFLECVQDMDHENMFWYRQDPGLGLRLIYFSYDVKMKEKGDIPEGYSVSREKKERFSLILESASTNQTSMYLCASKQGEWTTGELFFGEGSRLTVL.

The J gene is TRBJ1-1, the V gene TRBV12-3 or TRBV12-4, with a weak D call TRBD1 (6 bases). V was cut by 3 bases and J by 6 bases, with 11 bases left in between. CDR3 length equals 13 residues. The CDR3 DNA sequence: TGTGCCAGCAGTTTCCGGGACAAGGCTGAAGCTTTCTTT. Translated: CASSFRDKAEAFF.

J is TRBJ1-6 and V is TRBV3-1 (or the pseudogene TRBV3-2); no clear D gene. Trimming cost V 4 bases and J 8 bases, with 15 bases left between them. CDR3 length: 15 residues. Germline V CDR1 and CDR2: LGHDT, YNNKEL (reference sequence). CDR3 loop: CASSLYPVADSPLHF. CDR3 sequence (DNA): TGTGCCAGCAGCCTGTACCCAGTAGCTGATTCACCCCTCCACTTT.

This chain links TRBV5-4 with TRBJ2-3, with D possibly TRBD2 on 8 matching bases. Germline-derived CDR1 and CDR2 are SGHNT and YYREEE (reference sequence). The CDR3 has 16 amino acids. V dropped 0 bases and J dropped 4 bases, with 15 bases sitting between them. CDR3 residues: CASSLAGGGTADTQYF. As DNA, the CDR3 is TGTGCCAGCAGCTTGGCGGGCGGGGGGACAGCAGATACGCAGTATTTT.

This rearrangement joins TRBV6-2 or TRBV6-3 to TRBJ1-1; D is ambiguous. Per the germline V gene, CDR1 is MNHEY and CDR2 is SVGEGT. The CDR3 consists of 12 residues. Trimming cost V 3 bases and J 4 bases, with 6 bases left between them. The CDR3 is CASSYGGTEAFF. CDR3 nucleotides: TGTGCCAGCAGTTATGGTGGCACTGAAGCTTTCTTT.

CDR3 nucleotides: TGTGCCAGCAGTGAAGGACTAGCTGGAGGCTACGAGCAGTACGTC. Translation: CASSEGLAGGYEQYV. The chain uses TRBV6-1 and TRBJ2-7; 7 positions match TRBD2. The CDR3 extends over 15 amino acids. CDR1 MNHNS and CDR2 SASEGT come from the germline V gene. V lost 1 base to trimming and J lost 3 bases; unmatched junction nucleotides: 6.

The genes are TRBV10-2 and TRBJ2-2, with D unclear. The CDR3 covers 11 residues. Germline CDR1 and CDR2: WSHSY and SAAADI. V gave up 2 bases and J gave up 8 bases, with 3 bases separating them. The DNA for the CDR3 is TGCGCCAGCAGTGAGATTGGGGAGCTGTTTTTT. Translated, it gives CASSEIGELFF.

The chain links TRBV11-3 to TRBJ1-1, with TRBD1 matching 7 bases. Germline CDR1 is SGHNT and CDR2 is YENEEA. After removal of 5 bases from V and 1 base from J, the junction contained 4 bases not matched to a gene. CDR3 length equals 14 residues. Written as DNA, the CDR3 is TGTGCCAGCAGCGAACAGGGGAAGAACACTGAAGCTTTCTTT. Translation gives CASSEQGKNTEAFF.

This chain uses TRBV5-5 with TRBJ1-2; 7 bases align to TRBD1. Germline assignment: CDR1 SGHKS and CDR2 YYEKEE (reference sequence). This CDR3 spans 18 amino acids. Trimming removed 5 bases from V and 1 base from J; junction bases left unmatched: 17. The CDR3 spells CASRTGTVKVRVNYGYTF. Written as DNA, the CDR3 is TGTGCCAGCAGAACCGGGACAGTAAAGGTCCGAGTTAACTATGGCTACACCTTC. Looking up the rest from reference TRBV5-5 and TRBJ1-2 gives the full variable domain: DAGVTQSPTHLIKTRGQQVTLRCSPISGHKSVSWYQQVLGQGPQFIFQYYEKEERGRGNFPDRFSARQFPNYSSELNVNALLLGDSALYLCASRTGTVKVRVNYGYTFGSGTRLTVV.

The chain has TRBV19 and TRBJ2-1, with TRBD2 identical over 7 bases. Unmatched junction bases numbered 11, after V lost 11 bases and J lost 4 bases. Germline lookup yields CDR1 LNHDA and CDR2 SQIVND (reference sequence). CDR3 size: 14 residues. CDR3 nucleotides: TGTGCCGCCTCGGGAGCGGGGCAGTACAATGAGCAGTTCTTC. Protein: CAASGAGQYNEQFF. The entire variable domain, with the rest obtained from reference TRBV19 and TRBJ2-1, is as follows: DGGITQSPKYLFRKEGQNVTLSCEQNLNHDAMYWYRQDPGQGLRLIYYSQIVNDFQKGDIAEGYSVSREKKESFPLTVTSAQKNPTAFYLCAASGAGQYNEQFFGPGTRLTVL.

The chain carries TRBV4-2 and TRBJ1-6; D is unresolved. CDR3 length equals 14 residues. V was trimmed by 4 bases and J by 4 bases, leaving 8 bases between them. CDR1 and CDR2 from the germline V gene are LGHNA and YNFKEQ. CDR3 sequence reads: CASSPAGYNSPLHF. The CDR3 bases are TGTGCCAGCAGCCCAGCGGGATATAATTCACCCCTCCACTTT.

This chain uses TRBV9 with TRBJ2-1; 10 nucleotides align to TRBD2. The junction had 6 bases not matched to a gene; V was cut back by 3 bases and J by 3 bases. The length of the CDR3 is 16 residues. Germline CDR1 SGDLS, CDR2 YYNGEE. The CDR3 reads CASSGLAGGHYNEQFF. For the CDR3, the DNA is TGTGCCAGCAGCGGTTTAGCGGGGGGACACTACAATGAGCAGTTCTTC.

The chain uses TRBV5-4 and TRBJ2-1; D is possibly TRBD2 (6 bases). V was trimmed by 6 bases and J by 1 base, leaving 17 bases between them. The CDR3 totals 16 residues. Germline CDR1 SGHNT, CDR2 YYREEE (reference sequence). The CDR3 reads CASTPGGSRSYNEQFF. CDR3 bases: TGTGCCAGCACCCCCGGGGGATCTAGGTCCTACAATGAGCAGTTCTTC.

The chain recombines TRBV6-5 with TRBJ1-2; 7 bases map to TRBD1. CDR1 MNHEY and CDR2 SVGAGI come from the germline V gene. The junction had 6 bases not matched to a gene; V was cut back by 1 base and J by 4 bases. This CDR3 region has 15 residues. The CDR3 reads CASSYYRGVSYGYTF. CDR3 DNA sequence: TGTGCCAGCAGTTACTACAGGGGAGTTAGCTATGGCTACACCTTC.

The rearrangement joins TRBV5-1 to TRBJ2-2; 9 bases are shared with TRBD1. The trim removed 2 bases at V and 0 bases at J, leaving 2 bases unmatched. The CDR3 has 16 residues. CDR1 is SGHRS, CDR2 YFSETQ, per germline. Here the CDR3 reads CASSFGQGPNTGELFF. The CDR3, as DNA: TGCGCCAGCAGCTTCGGACAGGGGCCGAACACCGGGGAGCTGTTTTTT.

The chain links TRBV6-1 to TRBJ2-7; D may be TRBD1 (5 bases). Per germline, CDR1 MNHNS and CDR2 SASEGT. With 2 bases removed from V and 3 bases from J, the gap between germline ends came to 11 bases. CDR3 length: 14 residues. The chain's CDR3 is CASSESPGHYEQYF. The CDR3, as DNA: TGTGCCAGCAGTGAAAGTCCAGGACACTACGAGCAGTACTTC.

The chain joins TRBV7-2 to TRBJ1-1, with D unresolved. The CDR3 is 12 residues long. The V gene lost 5 bases and the J gene lost 1 base, with 5 bases spanning the gap. The germline V gene has CDR1 SGHTA and CDR2 FQGNSA. The CDR3 protein is CASSHRNTEAFF. CDR3 nucleotide sequence: TGTGCCAGCAGCCACAGGAACACTGAAGCTTTCTTT.

This clone turned up a few times. The chain is built from TRBV13 and TRBJ2-1; D gene unclear. The V end lost 1 base, the J end lost 2 bases, and 9 bases lay between the germline ends. Germline CDR1 PRHDT, CDR2 FYEKMQ (reference sequence). This CDR3 is 15 amino acids long. The CDR3: CASSLVTRTYNEQFF. DNA for the CDR3: TGTGCCAGCAGCTTAGTAACAAGGACCTACAATGAGCAGTTCTTC.

J is TRBJ2-5 and V is TRBV9, with TRBD1 matching over 7 bases. Trimming took 4 bases from V and 1 from J; bases not matched to a gene: 7. The CDR3 spans 15 residues. From germline, CDR1 is SGDLS and CDR2 YYNGEE. The CDR3 protein is CASSLETGSQETQYF. Written as DNA, the CDR3 is TGTGCCAGCAGCTTGGAGACAGGGTCCCAAGAGACCCAGTACTTC.

The V and J genes are TRBV5-4 and TRBJ2-1; 7 positions agree with TRBD2. The trim removed 3 bases at V and 4 bases at J, leaving 4 bases unmatched. This CDR3 region has 14 residues. Germline V gene data show CDR1 as SGHNT and CDR2 as YYREEE (reference sequence). The CDR3 sequence is CASSSGLEYNEQFF. In DNA, the CDR3 is TGTGCCAGCAGCTCCGGACTAGAGTACAATGAGCAGTTCTTC.

The chain employs TRBV7-2 and TRBJ1-1; D is possibly TRBD1 (6 bases). Trimming stripped 5 bases from V and 10 bases from J, with 14 bases between. This CDR3 contains 12 residues. Looked up from germline, CDR1 is SGHTA and CDR2 is FQGNSA. The CDR3 loop is CASSIQGRGAFF. CDR3 nucleotides: TGTGCCAGCAGCATACAGGGAAGGGGAGCTTTCTTT.

The gene calls are TRBV2 and TRBJ2-2; 8 positions agree with TRBD1. Trimming at V came to 7 bases and at J to 3 bases, leaving 7 bases not matched to a gene. Germline CDR1 SNHLY, CDR2 FYNNEI. The CDR3 sequence is 15 residues long. The CDR3 DNA reads TGTGCCAGCAAGCAGGGGGCGGGTTACACCGGGGAGCTGTTTTTT. It encodes CASKQGAGYTGELFF.